This T cell receptor beta chain is from a study of PD-L1 blockade in urothelial cancer. The CDR3 has 16 amino acids. The V segment lost 2 bases and the J segment 0 bases; nucleotides outside the gene matches: 1. CDR1 ENHRY and CDR2 SYGVKD come from the germline V gene. The method was immunoSEQ multiplex PCR; TCRdb's version includes in-frame clones alone and lacks a portion of them. The table has under 90,000 clones, approximately 90% seen once. This TCR came from a man aged 55 to 70 with urothelial cancer. The chain couples TRBV10-3 to TRBJ2-3, with 11 bases identical to TRBD2. The sequencing here drew on PBMCs, taken around atezolizumab (anti-PD-L1) treatment. The CDR3 DNA follows: TGTGCCATCAGTGAGGGACTAGCGGGTAGCACAGATACGCAGTATTTT. This gives the protein CAISEGLAGSTDTQYF.